These 19 T cell receptor beta chains were all obtained from the same sample, sequenced in a study of blood T cell repertoires in COVID-19. The method was immunoSEQ multiplex PCR; TCRdb's version includes in-frame clones alone and lacks a portion of them. The sample has approximately 170,000 clones, 70% to 85% seen once; the top ten hold under 20%. Sequencing used PBMCs or T cells enriched from blood (not recorded which). All receptors come from a woman in her sixties or seventies in a cohort exposed to, infected with or recovered from COVID-19 (not recorded which).

The chain employs TRBV29-1 and TRBJ1-3; D is uncertain. Between the trimmed V and J ends, which lost 5 bases and 4 bases, there was a span of 12 bases. The length of the CDR3 is 13 residues. Per germline, CDR1 SQVTM and CDR2 ANQGSEA. The CDR3 sequence is CSVLEGVGNTIYF. DNA of the CDR3: TGCAGCGTTTTGGAGGGAGTAGGAAACACCATATATTTT.

The rearrangement links TRBV7-8 to TRBJ2-5; 7 nucleotides line up with TRBD1. Germline V gives CDR1 SGHVS, CDR2 FQNEAQ. CDR3 length: 18 residues. J lost 1 base, V lost 1 base, and 12 bases had no gene match. The CDR3 bases are TGTGCCAGCAGCTTAGGAGTGTTAGCAGGGGGTACCCAAGAGACCCAGTACTTC. Amino acid sequence: CASSLGVLAGGTQETQYF.

The chain links TRBV28 to TRBJ2-3; 10 positions agree with TRBD2. Trimming took 5 bases from V and 4 from J; bases not matched to a gene: 9. The germline CDR1 and CDR2 sequences are MDHEN and SYDVKM. The CDR3 is 16 residues long. CDR3 residues: CASSPSSGRPPDTQYF. CDR3 sequence (DNA): TGTGCCAGCAGTCCCTCTAGCGGGAGACCCCCAGATACGCAGTATTTT.

This chain links TRBV10-3 with TRBJ1-1; D might be TRBD1 (6 bases). The CDR3 spans 13 residues. Trimming cost V 5 bases and J 2 bases, with 9 bases left between them. Germline CDR1 reads ENHRY; CDR2 reads SYGVKD. The CDR3 sequence: CAISLQGNTEAFF. CDR3 bases: TGTGCCATCAGTTTACAGGGAAACACTGAAGCTTTCTTT.

This clone showed up just a few times. The CDR3 bases are TGTGCCAGCAGCTGGGGGGGGAGACTAGGTACCTACGAGCAGTACTTC. Translation: CASSWGGRLGTYEQYF. The J gene is TRBJ2-7, the V gene TRBV5-4; 7 bases agree with TRBD2. The CDR3 is made up of 16 amino acids. V was pared by 3 bases and J by 2 bases, with 11 bases of the junction left unmatched. Per the germline V gene, CDR1 is SGHNT and CDR2 is YYREEE (reference sequence).

Regarding this clone: One end of the junction does not line up with germline, which may come from a read error. The V and J genes are TRBV7-7 and TRBJ2-5; 9 nucleotides match TRBD1. The CDR3 consists of 15 residues. Germline assignment: CDR1 SSHAT and CDR2 FNYEAQ (reference sequence). CDR3 DNA: TGTGCTAGCAGTCGAACCGGGACAGGGAGAGAGACCCAGTACTTC. Its protein is CASSRTGTGRETQYF. Drawing the rest from reference TRBV7-7 and TRBJ2-5, the complete variable domain is GAGVSQSPRYKVTKRGQDVTLRCDPISSHATLYWYQQALGQGPEFLTYFNYEAQPDKSGLPSDRFSAERPEGSISTLTIQRTEQRDSAMYRCASSRTGTGRETQYFGPGTRLLVL.

Points on this clone: Additional DNA sequences in this sample encode the identical CDR3. The chain links TRBV7-2 to TRBJ2-7; tentative D call: TRBD1 (5 bases). Germline-derived CDR1 and CDR2 are SGHTA and FQGNSA. The CDR3 covers 14 residues. Trimming cost V 1 base and J 1 base, with 8 bases left between them. The CDR3 region is CASSLVQGSYEQYF. The CDR3 DNA sequence: TGTGCCAGCAGCTTAGTGCAGGGTTCCTACGAGCAGTACTTC.

The V gene is TRBV4-3, the J gene TRBJ1-2; 12 bases fit TRBD1. Germline values: CDR1 LGHNA, CDR2 YSLEER. CDR3 length: 18 residues. V trimming: 4 bases; J trimming: 0 bases; junction bases outside the gene matches: 9. The DNA for the CDR3 is TGCGCCAGCAGCCCGCAGGCGGGGACAGGGGGCACTAACTATGGCTACACCTTC. It specifies CASSPQAGTGGTNYGYTF.

The V and J genes are TRBV28 and TRBJ2-6; 7 nucleotides match TRBD2. This CDR3 contains 15 residues. Trimming cost V 6 bases and J 2 bases; bases outside gene matches: 4. The germline gives CDR1 MDHEN, CDR2 SYDVKM. Here the CDR3 DNA reads TGTGCCAGCAGCCCTGCGGGGGCTGGGGCCAACGTCCTGACTTTC. As protein: CASSPAGAGANVLTF.

The rearrangement joins TRBV12-3 or TRBV12-4 to TRBJ1-2; 7 bases align to TRBD1. The CDR3 runs to 13 residues. The V gene end was trimmed by 7 bases and the J gene end by 7 bases; junction bases not matched to a gene: 9. CDR3 in amino acids: CASTLTGVGGYTF. CDR3 sequence (DNA): TGTGCCAGCACCCTTACAGGGGTTGGTGGCTACACCTTC.

This sequence joins TRBV10-3 and TRBJ1-4; 7 nucleotides line up with TRBD1. The CDR3 covers 16 residues. Unmatched junction bases numbered 11, after V lost 3 bases and J lost 7 bases. Germline CDR1 and CDR2: ENHRY and SYGVKD. The chain's CDR3 is CAISDTKQGLGEKLFF. Here the CDR3 DNA reads TGTGCCATCAGTGACACCAAACAGGGGCTGGGTGAAAAACTGTTTTTT.

The J gene is TRBJ2-1, the V gene TRBV19, with 8 positions matching TRBD1. Germline CDR1 reads LNHDA; CDR2 reads SQIVND (reference sequence). The junction had 6 bases not matched to a gene; V was cut back by 7 bases and J by 7 bases. CDR3 length equals 13 residues. Written as DNA, the CDR3 is TGTGCCAGTACCCGGACAGGGTGGAATGAGCAGTTCTTC. The encoded protein is CASTRTGWNEQFF.

The chain couples TRBV7-9 to TRBJ2-5; perhaps TRBD2 as D (6 bases). V shed 7 bases and J shed 3 bases, with 12 bases lying between them. CDR1 is SEHNR and CDR2 is FQNEAQ in the germline V gene (reference sequence). This CDR3 region has 13 residues. CDR3 nucleotides: TGTGCCAGCACCTTTTGGGGGGAAGAGACCCAGTACTTC. Its protein product is CASTFWGEETQYF.

The rearrangement links TRBV9 to TRBJ2-5; 14 bases line up with TRBD2. Trimming removed 3 bases from V and 4 bases from J; junction bases left unmatched: 5. The CDR3 covers 16 residues. Germline CDR1 and CDR2: SGDLS and YYNGEE. CDR3 amino acids: CASSATSGRAGETQYF. CDR3 nucleotide sequence: TGTGCCAGCAGCGCGACTAGCGGGAGGGCCGGAGAGACCCAGTACTTC. Full variable domain (missing parts from reference TRBV9 and TRBJ2-5): DSGVTQTPKHLITATGQRVTLRCSPRSGDLSVYWYQQSLDQGLQFLIQYYNGEERAKGNILERFSAQQFPDLHSELNLSSLELGDSALYFCASSATSGRAGETQYFGPGTRLLVL.

Here the CDR3 DNA reads TGTGCCAGCAGGAAGGCGGGCTATACCTACGAGCAGTACTTC. Translating gives CASRKAGYTYEQYF. The chain couples TRBV13 to TRBJ2-7; a weak D match, TRBD2 (5 bases). CDR1 and CDR2 from the germline V gene are PRHDT and FYEKMQ (reference sequence). This CDR3 is built from 14 residues. The V gene lost 6 bases and the J gene lost 2 bases, with 14 bases spanning the gap. The variable domain in full, completed from reference TRBV13 and TRBJ2-7, reads AAGVIQSPRHLIKEKRETATLKCYPIPRHDTVYWYQQGPGQDPQFLISFYEKMQSDKGSIPDRFSAQQFSDYHSELNMSSLELGDSALYFCASRKAGYTYEQYFGPGTRLTVT.

The chain has TRBV9 and TRBJ2-6; perhaps TRBD1 as D (5 bases). CDR3 length: 17 amino acids. V was clipped by 3 bases and J by 0 bases, with 13 bases between them. The germline V gene encodes CDR1 SGDLS and CDR2 YYNGEE. In DNA, the CDR3 is TGTGCCAGCAGCGCCCGACAGTGGGGCTCTGGGGCCAACGTCCTGACTTTC. This encodes CASSARQWGSGANVLTF.

A word on this clone: This may arise from a read error, as a much more abundant clone is one base away. The genes are TRBV5-6 and TRBJ2-1; TRBD1 might be the D (5 bases). The CDR3 runs 12 residues. The ends were cut back, 2 bases at V and 5 bases at J, with 5 bases in the middle. The germline CDR1 and CDR2 sequences are SGHDT and YYEEEE. The CDR3 nucleotides read TGTGCCAGCAGCTTACAGGACAATGAGCAGTTCTTC. Translating it yields CASSLQDNEQFF.

The chain couples TRBV6-2 or TRBV6-3 to TRBJ2-2; 11 nucleotides agree with TRBD1. Germline values: CDR1 MNHEY, CDR2 SVGEGT. The CDR3 totals 16 residues. The V gene end was trimmed by 6 bases and the J gene end by 4 bases; junction bases not matched to a gene: 7. The CDR3 nucleotides are TGTGCCAGCAGCCCTAGGACAGGGGGCACCACCGGGGAGCTGTTTTTT. This encodes CASSPRTGGTTGELFF.

The V and J genes are TRBV24-1 and TRBJ2-1, with TRBD2 matching 10 bases. V was clipped by 5 bases and J by 1 base; unmatched bases: 7. Looked up from germline, CDR1 is KGHDR and CDR2 is SFDVKD. This CDR3 is built from 17 residues. The CDR3 DNA follows: TGTGCCACCAGTGGGGCTAGCGGGAGTGGGTCCTACAATGAGCAGTTCTTC. This codes for CATSGASGSGSYNEQFF.